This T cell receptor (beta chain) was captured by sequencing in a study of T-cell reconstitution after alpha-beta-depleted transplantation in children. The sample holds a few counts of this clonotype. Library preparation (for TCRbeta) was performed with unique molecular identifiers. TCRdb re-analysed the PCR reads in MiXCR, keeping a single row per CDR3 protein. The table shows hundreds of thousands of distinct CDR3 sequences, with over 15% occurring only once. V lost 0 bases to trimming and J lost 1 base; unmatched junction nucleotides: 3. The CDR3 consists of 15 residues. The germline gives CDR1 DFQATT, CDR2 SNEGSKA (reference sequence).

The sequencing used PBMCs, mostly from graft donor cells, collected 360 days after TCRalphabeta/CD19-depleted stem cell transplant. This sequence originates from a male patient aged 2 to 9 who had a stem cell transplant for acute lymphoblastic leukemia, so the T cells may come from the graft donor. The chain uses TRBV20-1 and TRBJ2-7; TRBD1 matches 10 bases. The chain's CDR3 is CSARDGDRGSYEQYF. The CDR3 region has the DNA TGCAGTGCTAGAGATGGGGACAGGGGATCCTACGAGCAGTACTTC.